Each of the 5 T cell receptor beta chains below was sequenced from the same sample in a study of T cells after posttransplantation cyclophosphamide. Using immunoSEQ multiplex PCR, the repertoire was profiled, and TCRdb retains in-frame clones only, with some absent. The table includes roughly 6,400 clones, just under 85% detected once. Cyclophosphamide on days +3 and +4 followed busulfan-fludarabine conditioning and a marrow graft. The source was CD8+ T cells sorted from PBMCs, collected about 1,500 days after allogeneic stem cell transplant with posttransplant cyclophosphamide. The source of these receptors is a female patient aged 50 to 65 who received an allogeneic stem cell transplant from a related donor, was CMV-positive, and had no GVHD. Some T cells could come from the graft donor.

The chain combines TRBV2 with TRBJ2-5; possibly TRBD1 for D (5 bases). This CDR3 comprises 15 residues. CDR1 and CDR2 (germline): SNHLY, FYNNEI. Trimming removed 7 bases from V and 2 bases from J, with 17 bases in between. CDR3 protein: CASNRQHLPQETQYF. For the CDR3, the DNA is TGTGCCAGCAATAGACAGCACCTCCCACAAGAGACCCAGTACTTC.

CDR3 sequence reads: CAWSAPVRPNTEAFF. CDR3 coding DNA: TGTGCCTGGAGTGCCCCTGTGCGGCCGAACACTGAAGCTTTCTTT. The chain employs TRBV30 and TRBJ1-1; no clear D. With 1 base removed from V and 1 base from J, the gap between germline ends came to 13 bases. CDR1 GTSNPN and CDR2 SVGIG come from the germline V gene (reference sequence). The CDR3 covers 15 residues.

This clone was recorded a few times. The chain links TRBV7-3 to TRBJ2-3, with TRBD1 as a possible D gene (6 bases). Germline CDR1 reads SGHTA; CDR2 reads FQGTGA. Trimming removed 0 bases at V and 1 base at J, with 8 bases between. The CDR3 spans 15 residues. The chain's CDR3 is CASSLTGAGTDTQYF. The CDR3 coding sequence is TGTGCCAGCAGCTTAACGGGGGCCGGCACAGATACGCAGTATTTT.

The rearrangement links TRBV30 to TRBJ2-1; TRBD2 matches 8 bases. V gave up 7 bases and J gave up 9 bases; unmatched junction bases: 14. CDR1 GTSNPN and CDR2 SVGIG come from the germline V gene (reference sequence). This CDR3 is 14 amino acids long. CDR3 nucleotides: TGTGCCTCCGACGGGACTAGTAGAGGTGGTGAGCAGTTCTTC. Encoded protein: CASDGTSRGGEQFF.

As regards this clone: This same CDR3 is encoded by further DNA sequences in the sample. The rearrangement uses TRBV4-1 and TRBJ2-1; 7 bases align to TRBD2. V trimming: 1 base; J trimming: 4 bases; junction bases outside the gene matches: 10. The CDR3 contains 17 residues. Germline CDR1 and CDR2: MGHRA and YSYEKL. CDR3 sequence: CASSQGGGREYYNEQFF. CDR3 nucleotide sequence: TGCGCCAGCAGCCAAGGCGGTGGGCGGGAGTATTACAATGAGCAGTTCTTC.